These T cell receptor beta chains were read from a single sample in a study of T cell responses to AZD1222 COVID-19 vaccine. Repertoires were generated with immunoSEQ multiplex PCR, while TCRdb's copy carries only in-frame clones and drops some. The top ten hold more than 13% of the sample, which has roughly 98,000 clones, approximately 84% seen once. The specimen comprised peripheral blood, sampled 28 days after the second AZD1222 dose. The source is an adult who received the AZD1222 COVID-19 vaccine. The CDR3 runs from the conserved cysteine through the conserved F or W. A D gene is named only where the DNA matches it firmly. The listing skips clone size in some rows; elsewhere it reads once, few, many or a size class.

abundance,d_gene,j_gene,v_gene,CDR3nt,CDR3aa
.,.,TRBJ1-6,TRBV24-1,TGTGCCACCGTCGGGGACCCGGTCACCCTCCACTTT,CATVGDPVTLHF
.,.,TRBJ1-2,TRBV4-3,TGCGCCAGCAGCCAAGACCAAGGGGCTAACTATGGCTACACCTTC,CASSQDQGANYGYTF
.,.,TRBJ1-2,TRBV7-9,TGTGCCAGCAGCTTACAACAGGGATATGGCTACACCTTC,CASSLQQGYGYTF
.,.,TRBJ1-1,TRBV18,TGTGCCTCATCCCCAGTGACGGGGAGGGGCACTGAAGCTTTCTTT,CASSPVTGRGTEAFF
.,TRBD2,TRBJ2-1,TRBV4-1,TGCGCCAGCAGCCAGGGGACTAGCGGGAGGGTCCAGTTCTTC,CASSQGTSGRVQFF
.,TRBD1,TRBJ2-4,TRBV9,TGTGCCAGCAGCGCCAGGACAGGGGCGGACAAAAACATTCAGTACTTC,CASSARTGADKNIQYF
.,TRBD1,TRBJ1-2,TRBV28,TGTGCCAGCAGTTTACGGGACAGGGGGCCTGGCTACACCTTC,CASSLRDRGPGYTF
.,.,TRBJ2-5,TRBV9,TGTGCCAGCAGCGTAGGAAGGGCGGCCGAGACCCAGTACTTC,CASSVGRAAETQYF
.,.,TRBJ2-2,TRBV6-5,TGTGCCAGTGGGGGGCCGAACACCGGGGAGCTGTTTTTT,CASGGPNTGELFF
few,TRBD1,TRBJ1-1,TRBV5-1,TGCGCCAGCAGCTTGGACGGGACAGCGATGAACACTGAAGCTTTCTTT,CASSLDGTAMNTEAFF
.,.,TRBJ1-2,TRBV7-2,TGTGCCAGCAGCTTAGATGGGGATGGCTACACCTTC,CASSLDGDGYTF
.,.,TRBJ1-1,TRBV4-1,TGCGCCAGCAGCCAAGTTCGGGATAACACTGAAGCTTTCTTT,CASSQVRDNTEAFF
.,TRBD2,TRBJ2-5,TRBV19,TGTGCCAGTAGTTCCACGCAACTAGCGACGGAGACCCAGTACTTC,CASSSTQLATETQYF
.,.,TRBJ1-6,TRBV4-3,TGCGCCAGCAGCCAGGAAACAGGGTATAATTCACCCCTCCACTTT,CASSQETGYNSPLHF
once,.,TRBJ1-5,TRBV5-6,TGTGCCAGCAGCCGGACAGTCGGTAATCAGCCCCAGCATTTT,CASSRTVGNQPQHF
few,TRBD2,TRBJ2-7,TRBV13,TGTGCCAGCAGCTTTGGGACTAGCGGGGGGGCCTACGAGCAGTACTTC,CASSFGTSGGAYEQYF
.,.,TRBJ1-4,TRBV29-1,TGCAGCGTTGTAGGCTTCAGCGGTGAAAAACTGTTTTTT,CSVVGFSGEKLFF
.,.,TRBJ1-1,TRBV10-3,TGTGCCATCAAACGGGGGGACACTGAAGCTTTCTTT,CAIKRGDTEAFF
.,.,TRBJ1-2,TRBV7-9,TGTGCCAGCAGCGGGGAAAACTATGGCTACACCTTC,CASSGENYGYTF
.,TRBD1,TRBJ2-5,TRBV19,TGTGCCAGTAGTATAGACAAAGGACAGGGACGCGAGACCCAGTACTTC,CASSIDKGQGRETQYF
.,.,TRBJ1-5,TRBV18,TGTGCCAGCTCACCGGGCAGCGGCAATCAGCCCCAGCATTTT,CASSPGSGNQPQHF
.,TRBD2,TRBJ2-1,TRBV5-1,TGCGCCAGCAGTTCGGGGGGACTAGCGGGAAACAATGAGCAGTTCTTC,CASSSGGLAGNNEQFF